The 12 T cell receptor beta chains presented below share a single source sample, sequenced in a study of blood T cell repertoires in COVID-19 (dated by TCRdb to the early 2020s). Library method: the immunoSEQ multiplex PCR assay. TCRdb took over this immuneACCESS table, retaining in-frame rearrangements with V and J assigned. Such tables are incomplete; in checked studies, under half of the missing clones stem from an unresolved V gene, and the remainder is unexplained. Counted in this sample were fewer than 200,000 clones; about 79% of them appeared once. The top ten constitute roughly 15% of the sample. The specimen sequenced was PBMCs or T cells enriched from blood (not recorded which). These TCRs come from a man aged 50 or older who had recovered from COVID-19.

This chain connects TRBV25-1 to TRBJ1-2; D possibly corresponds to TRBD1 (5 bases). The CDR3 extends over 16 amino acids. Germline CDR1 and CDR2: MGHDK and SYGVNS. Trimming removed 5 bases at V and 7 bases at J, with 23 bases between. CDR3 protein: CASSKRGATTLGGYTF. The CDR3 DNA reads TGTGCCAGCAGTAAGCGCGGGGCGACTACTCTAGGTGGCTACACCTTC.

The chain employs TRBV7-2 and TRBJ1-1; D not certain. Trimming left V 7 bases short and J 1 base short, with 10 bases between. The germline CDR1 and CDR2 sequences are SGHTA and FQGNSA. The CDR3 extends over 13 amino acids. The CDR3, as DNA: TGTGCCAGCAACCCCACTAGGAACACTGAAGCTTTCTTT. Protein sequence: CASNPTRNTEAFF.

The chain combines TRBV2 with TRBJ2-7, with no clear D. Trimming cost V 6 bases and J 3 bases, with 12 bases left between them. Germline CDR1 is SNHLY and CDR2 is FYNNEI. This CDR3 has 13 amino acids. CDR3 in amino acids: CASRKDTIYEQYF. The CDR3 nucleotides are TGTGCCAGCAGAAAAGACACGATCTACGAGCAGTACTTC.

The chain employs TRBV29-1 and TRBJ1-4; TRBD1 matches 9 bases. The CDR3 covers 15 residues. The trim removed 6 bases at V and 2 bases at J, leaving 7 bases unmatched. Germline V lookup: CDR1 SQVTM, CDR2 ANQGSEA. CDR3 nucleotides: TGCAGCGTCACGACAGGGGGAGTTACTAATGAAAAACTGTTTTTT. Protein product: CSVTTGGVTNEKLFF.

The rearrangement joins TRBV5-1 to TRBJ1-1, with 8 bases that match TRBD1. V lost 2 bases to trimming and J lost 4 bases; unmatched junction nucleotides: 16. Per the germline V gene, CDR1 is SGHRS and CDR2 is YFSETQ. The CDR3 is made up of 18 amino acids. CDR3: CASSLRTGTPRYGTEAFF. Here the CDR3 DNA reads TGCGCCAGCAGCTTAAGGACAGGGACACCCAGATATGGCACTGAAGCTTTCTTT. Variable domain in full (rest from reference TRBV5-1 and TRBJ1-1): KAGVTQTPRYLIKTRGQQVTLSCSPISGHRSVSWYQQTPGQGLQFLFEYFSETQRNKGNFPGRFSGRQFSNSRSEMNVSTLELGDSALYLCASSLRTGTPRYGTEAFFGQGTRLTVV.

The chain combines TRBV25-1 with TRBJ2-5; the match to TRBD1 covers 7 bases. The CDR3 consists of 15 residues. J was trimmed by 1 base and V by 5 bases; bases with no gene match: 7. Germline V gene data show CDR1 as MGHDK and CDR2 as SYGVNS. The CDR3 DNA reads as TGTGCCAGCAGTAGGATCGGGACAGCCCAAGAGACCCAGTACTTC. It is translated as CASSRIGTAQETQYF. The full variable domain, completed using reference TRBV25-1 and TRBJ2-5, is EADIYQTPRYLVIGTGKKITLECSQTMGHDKMYWYQQDPGMELHLIHYSYGVNSTEKGDLSSESTVSRIRTEHFPLTLESARPSHTSQYLCASSRIGTAQETQYFGPGTRLLVL.

This sequence joins TRBV7-9 and TRBJ2-2; TRBD2 matches 9 bases. The V gene's germline CDR1 is SEHNR and CDR2 FQNEAQ (reference sequence). With 5 bases clipped from V and 7 bases from J, the junction kept 5 bases outside the gene matches. CDR3 length equals 14 residues. The CDR3 is CASSTGLAGGELFF. In DNA, the CDR3 is TGTGCCAGCAGCACGGGACTAGCAGGCGGGGAGCTGTTTTTT.

The V gene is TRBV7-2, the J gene TRBJ2-4; weak D call: TRBD1 (5 bases). This CDR3 is 14 amino acids long. Deletions cut 1 base from V and 5 bases from J, with 9 bases between. Germline values: CDR1 SGHTA, CDR2 FQGNSA. CDR3 loop: CASSLGLGENIQYF. The CDR3 nucleotides read TGTGCCAGCAGCTTAGGGTTAGGGGAAAACATTCAGTACTTC.

The V gene is TRBV29-1, the J gene TRBJ1-2; the match to TRBD1 covers 8 bases. The germline V gene encodes CDR1 SQVTM and CDR2 ANQGSEA. The CDR3 spans 13 residues. After removal of 4 bases from V and 4 bases from J, the junction contained 5 bases not matched to a gene. CDR3 sequence: CSVGDRRTYGYTF. The DNA of the CDR3 is TGCAGCGTTGGGGACAGGAGGACCTATGGCTACACCTTC.

This clone appeared once. This rearrangement joins TRBV18 to TRBJ2-7; 8 bases match TRBD2. The germline V gene encodes CDR1 KGHSH and CDR2 LQKENI. Trimming removed 2 bases from V and 6 bases from J; junction bases left unmatched: 6. This CDR3 region has 14 residues. CDR3 bases: TGTGCCAGCTCACCAATCGGGACTAGTGCCGAGCAGTACTTC. Translation: CASSPIGTSAEQYF.

This chain uses TRBV19 with TRBJ1-5, with 8 bases matching TRBD1. This CDR3 is 19 amino acids long. After removal of 3 bases from V and 2 bases from J, the junction contained 15 bases not matched to a gene. Germline V gene data show CDR1 as LNHDA and CDR2 as SQIVND (reference sequence). The CDR3 nucleotides are TGTGCCAGTAGTATCAGAGGGCAGGGGGCGGTTCGGGGCAATCAGCCCCAGCATTTT. This codes for CASSIRGQGAVRGNQPQHF.

V usage is TRBV5-1 and J usage is TRBJ2-7; 8 bases are shared with TRBD1. From germline, CDR1 is SGHRS and CDR2 YFSETQ. Trimming cost V 4 bases and J 3 bases; bases outside gene matches: 3. This CDR3 contains 13 residues. For the CDR3, the DNA is TGCGCCAGCAGCATGGGGACAGGCTACGAGCAGTACTTC. Residues: CASSMGTGYEQYF.